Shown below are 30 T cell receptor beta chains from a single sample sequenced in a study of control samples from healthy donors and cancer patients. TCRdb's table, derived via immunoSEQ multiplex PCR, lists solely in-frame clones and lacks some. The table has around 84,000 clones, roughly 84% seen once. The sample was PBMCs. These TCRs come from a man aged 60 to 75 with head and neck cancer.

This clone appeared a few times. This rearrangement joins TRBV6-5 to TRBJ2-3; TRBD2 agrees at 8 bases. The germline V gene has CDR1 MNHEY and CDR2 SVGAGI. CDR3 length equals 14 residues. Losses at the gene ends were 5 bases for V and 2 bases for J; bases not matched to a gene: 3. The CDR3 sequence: CASSRLAHTDTQYF. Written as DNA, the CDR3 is TGTGCCAGCAGTAGACTAGCGCACACAGATACGCAGTATTTT.

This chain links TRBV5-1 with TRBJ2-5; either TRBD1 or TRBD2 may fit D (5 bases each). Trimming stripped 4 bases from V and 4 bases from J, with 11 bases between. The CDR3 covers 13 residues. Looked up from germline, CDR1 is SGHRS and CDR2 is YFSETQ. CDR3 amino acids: CASSPGTGETQYF. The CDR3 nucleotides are TGCGCCAGCAGCCCGGGGACGGGAGAGACCCAGTACTTC.

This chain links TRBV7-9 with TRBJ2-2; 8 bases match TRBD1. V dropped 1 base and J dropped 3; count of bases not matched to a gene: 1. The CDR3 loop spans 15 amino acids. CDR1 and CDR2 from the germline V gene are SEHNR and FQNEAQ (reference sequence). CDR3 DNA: TGTGCCAGCAGCTTAGAACAGGGGGACACCGGGGAGCTGTTTTTT. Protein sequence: CASSLEQGDTGELFF. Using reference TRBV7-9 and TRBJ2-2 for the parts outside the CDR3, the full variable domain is DTGVSQNPRHKITKRGQNVTFRCDPISEHNRLYWYRQTLGQGPEFLTYFQNEAQLEKSRLLSDRFSAERPKGSFSTLEIQRTEQGDSAMYLCASSLEQGDTGELFFGEGSRLTVL.

CDR3 in amino acids: CASDSGAGANVLTF. CDR3 DNA sequence: TGTGCCAGTGATTCGGGGGCTGGGGCCAACGTCCTGACTTTC. The rearrangement uses TRBV19 and TRBJ2-6, with D possibly TRBD2 on 6 matching bases. This CDR3 has 14 residues. V lost 8 bases and J lost 2, with 10 bases in between. Germline V gene data show CDR1 as LNHDA and CDR2 as SQIVND (reference sequence).

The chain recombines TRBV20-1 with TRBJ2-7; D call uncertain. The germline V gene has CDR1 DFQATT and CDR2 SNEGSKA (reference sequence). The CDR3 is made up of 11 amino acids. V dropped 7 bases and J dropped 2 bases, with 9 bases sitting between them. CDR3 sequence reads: CSGARTYEQYF. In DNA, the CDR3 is TGCAGTGGGGCCAGGACCTACGAGCAGTACTTC.

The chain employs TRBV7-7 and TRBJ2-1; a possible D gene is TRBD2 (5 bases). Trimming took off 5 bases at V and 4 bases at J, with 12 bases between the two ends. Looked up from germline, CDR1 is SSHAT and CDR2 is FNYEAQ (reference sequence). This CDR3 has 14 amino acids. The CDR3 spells CASSITGNYNEQFF. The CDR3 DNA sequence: TGTGCCAGCAGCATTACCGGGAATTACAATGAGCAGTTCTTC.

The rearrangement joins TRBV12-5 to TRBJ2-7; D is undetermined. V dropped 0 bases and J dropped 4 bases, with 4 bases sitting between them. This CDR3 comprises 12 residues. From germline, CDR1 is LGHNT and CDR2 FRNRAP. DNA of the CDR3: TGTGCTAGTGGTTTGGTACGGTACGAGCAGTACTTC. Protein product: CASGLVRYEQYF.

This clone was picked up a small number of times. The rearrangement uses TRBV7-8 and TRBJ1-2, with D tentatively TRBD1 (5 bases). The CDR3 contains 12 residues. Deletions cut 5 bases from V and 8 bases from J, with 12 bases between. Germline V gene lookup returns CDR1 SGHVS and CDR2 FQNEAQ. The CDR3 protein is CASSDQGYGYTF. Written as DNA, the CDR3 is TGTGCCAGCAGCGACCAGGGCTACGGCTACACCTTC.

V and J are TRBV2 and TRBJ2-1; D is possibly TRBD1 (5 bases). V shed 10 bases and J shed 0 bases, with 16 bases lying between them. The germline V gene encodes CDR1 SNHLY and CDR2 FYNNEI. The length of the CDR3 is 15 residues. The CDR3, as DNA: TGTGCCACAAGAAAGGGGTCTAGCTCCTACAATGAGCAGTTCTTC. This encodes CATRKGSSSYNEQFF.

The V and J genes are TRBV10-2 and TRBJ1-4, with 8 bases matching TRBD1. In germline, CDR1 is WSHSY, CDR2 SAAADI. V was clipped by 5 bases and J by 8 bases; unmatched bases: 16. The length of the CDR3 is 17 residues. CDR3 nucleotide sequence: TGCGCCAGCAGTCCGAGACAGGGGTTGGACAATTCGGAAAAACTGTTTTTT. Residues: CASSPRQGLDNSEKLFF.

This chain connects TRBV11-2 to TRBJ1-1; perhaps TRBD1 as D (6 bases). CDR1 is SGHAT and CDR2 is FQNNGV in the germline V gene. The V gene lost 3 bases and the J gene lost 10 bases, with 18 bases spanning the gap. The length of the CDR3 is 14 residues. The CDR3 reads CASSFLGGAGLAFF. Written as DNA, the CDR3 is TGTGCCAGCAGCTTCTTGGGGGGCGCAGGGTTAGCTTTCTTT.

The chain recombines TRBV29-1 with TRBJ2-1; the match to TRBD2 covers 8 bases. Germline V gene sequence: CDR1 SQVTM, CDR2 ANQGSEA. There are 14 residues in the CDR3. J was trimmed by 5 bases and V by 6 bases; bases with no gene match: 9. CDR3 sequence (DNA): TGCAGCGTACTTCCGGGACTAGGGAACAATGAGCAGTTCTTC. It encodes CSVLPGLGNNEQFF.

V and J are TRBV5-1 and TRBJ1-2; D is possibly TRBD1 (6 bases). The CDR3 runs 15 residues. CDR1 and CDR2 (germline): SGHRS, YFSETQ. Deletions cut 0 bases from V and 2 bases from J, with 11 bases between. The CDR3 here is CASSLGPGQNYGYTF. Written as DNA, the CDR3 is TGCGCCAGCAGCTTGGGGCCAGGACAGAACTATGGCTACACCTTC. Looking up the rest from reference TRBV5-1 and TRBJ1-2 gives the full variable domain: KAGVTQTPRYLIKTRGQQVTLSCSPISGHRSVSWYQQTPGQGLQFLFEYFSETQRNKGNFPGRFSGRQFSNSRSEMNVSTLELGDSALYLCASSLGPGQNYGYTFGSGTRLTVV.

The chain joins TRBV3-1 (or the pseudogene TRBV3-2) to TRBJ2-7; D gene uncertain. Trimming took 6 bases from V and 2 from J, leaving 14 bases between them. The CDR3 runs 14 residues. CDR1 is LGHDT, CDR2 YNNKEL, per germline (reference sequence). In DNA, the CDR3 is TGTGCCAGCAGACGCTCTGGGGTCCCCTACGAGCAGTACTTC. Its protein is CASRRSGVPYEQYF.

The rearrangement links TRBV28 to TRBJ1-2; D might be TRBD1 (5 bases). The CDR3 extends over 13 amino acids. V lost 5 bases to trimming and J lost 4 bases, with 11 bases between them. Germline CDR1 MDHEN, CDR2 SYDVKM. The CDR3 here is CASSGDSSYGYTF. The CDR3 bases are TGTGCCAGCAGTGGGGACTCCTCCTATGGCTACACCTTC.

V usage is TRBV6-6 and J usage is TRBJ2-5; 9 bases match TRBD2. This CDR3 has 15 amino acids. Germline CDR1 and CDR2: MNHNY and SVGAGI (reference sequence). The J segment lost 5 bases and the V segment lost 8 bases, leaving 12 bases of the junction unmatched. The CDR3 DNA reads TGTGCCAGCTGCCGCGGCGGGAGGGCCGTGGAGACCCAGTACTTC. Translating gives CASCRGGRAVETQYF.

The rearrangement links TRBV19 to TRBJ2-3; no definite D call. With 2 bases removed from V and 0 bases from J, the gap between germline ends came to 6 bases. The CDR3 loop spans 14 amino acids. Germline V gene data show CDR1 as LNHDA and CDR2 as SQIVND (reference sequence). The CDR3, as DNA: TGTGCCAGTAGTATACAGTCTAGCACAGATACGCAGTATTTT. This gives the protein CASSIQSSTDTQYF.

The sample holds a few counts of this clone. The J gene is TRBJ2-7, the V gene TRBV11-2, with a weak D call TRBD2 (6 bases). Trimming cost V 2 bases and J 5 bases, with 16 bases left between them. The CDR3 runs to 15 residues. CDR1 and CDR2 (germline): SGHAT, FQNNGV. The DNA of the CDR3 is TGTGCCAGCAGCTTATACTCGGGGAGGTTCGACGAGCAGTACTTC. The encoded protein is CASSLYSGRFDEQYF.

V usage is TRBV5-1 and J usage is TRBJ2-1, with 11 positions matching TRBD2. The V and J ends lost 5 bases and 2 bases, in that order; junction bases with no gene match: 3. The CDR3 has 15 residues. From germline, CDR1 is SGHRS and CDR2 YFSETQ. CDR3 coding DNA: TGCGCCAGCAGTTATAGCGGGAGGGCCTACAATGAGCAGTTCTTC. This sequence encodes CASSYSGRAYNEQFF. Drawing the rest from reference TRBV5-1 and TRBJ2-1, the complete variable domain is KAGVTQTPRYLIKTRGQQVTLSCSPISGHRSVSWYQQTPGQGLQFLFEYFSETQRNKGNFPGRFSGRQFSNSRSEMNVSTLELGDSALYLCASSYSGRAYNEQFFGPGTRLTVL.

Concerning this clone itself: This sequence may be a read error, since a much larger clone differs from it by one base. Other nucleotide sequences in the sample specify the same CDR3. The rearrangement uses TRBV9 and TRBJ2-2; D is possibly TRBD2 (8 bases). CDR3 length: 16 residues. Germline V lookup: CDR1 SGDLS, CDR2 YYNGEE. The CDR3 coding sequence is TGCGCCAGCAGCGTAGGGGGCGGGGGGCACACCGGGGAGCTGTTTTTT. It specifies CASSVGGGGHTGELFF.

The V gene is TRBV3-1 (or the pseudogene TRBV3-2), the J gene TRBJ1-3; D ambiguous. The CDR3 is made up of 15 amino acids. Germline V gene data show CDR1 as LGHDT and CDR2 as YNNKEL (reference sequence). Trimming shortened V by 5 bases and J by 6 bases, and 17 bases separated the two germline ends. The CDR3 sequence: CASSYWTGRSNTIYF. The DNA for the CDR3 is TGTGCCAGCAGCTATTGGACGGGGAGATCAAACACCATATATTTT.

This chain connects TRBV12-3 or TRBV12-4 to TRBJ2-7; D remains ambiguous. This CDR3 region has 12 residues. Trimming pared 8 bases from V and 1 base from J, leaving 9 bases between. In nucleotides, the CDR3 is TGTGCCAGCGGTGGCGAATCCTACGAGCAGTACTTC. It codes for CASGGESYEQYF.

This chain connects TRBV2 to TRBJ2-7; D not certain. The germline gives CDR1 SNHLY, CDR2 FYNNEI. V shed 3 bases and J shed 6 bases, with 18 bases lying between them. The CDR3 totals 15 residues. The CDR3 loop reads CASSEVGLLSGEQYF. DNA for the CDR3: TGTGCCAGCAGTGAGGTAGGGTTATTGTCGGGCGAGCAGTACTTC.

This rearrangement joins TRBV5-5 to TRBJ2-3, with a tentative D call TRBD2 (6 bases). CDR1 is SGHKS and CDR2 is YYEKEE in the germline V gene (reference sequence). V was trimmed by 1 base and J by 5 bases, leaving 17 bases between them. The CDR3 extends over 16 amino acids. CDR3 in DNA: TGTGCCAGCAGCTTGTGGGACGGAGGGAATTTAGATACGCAGTATTTT. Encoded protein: CASSLWDGGNLDTQYF. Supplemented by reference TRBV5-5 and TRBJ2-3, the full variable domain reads DAGVTQSPTHLIKTRGQQVTLRCSPISGHKSVSWYQQVLGQGPQFIFQYYEKEERGRGNFPDRFSARQFPNYSSELNVNALLLGDSALYLCASSLWDGGNLDTQYFGPGTRLTVL.

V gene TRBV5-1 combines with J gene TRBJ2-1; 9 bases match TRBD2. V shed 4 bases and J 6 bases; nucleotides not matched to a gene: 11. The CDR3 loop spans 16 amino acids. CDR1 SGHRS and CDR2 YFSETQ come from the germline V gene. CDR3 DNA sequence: TGCGCCAGCAGCCCGCCGTCTAGCGGGAAACTCAATGAGCAGTTCTTC. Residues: CASSPPSSGKLNEQFF.

The CDR3 DNA sequence: TGTGCCAGTGAGGTGAGCTCCTACAATGAGCAGTTCTTC. Translating it yields CASEVSSYNEQFF. This chain joins TRBV6-5 and TRBJ2-1; D not certain. From germline, CDR1 is MNHEY and CDR2 SVGAGI. V lost 9 bases, J lost 0 bases, and 9 bases lay in between. The CDR3 is 13 amino acids.

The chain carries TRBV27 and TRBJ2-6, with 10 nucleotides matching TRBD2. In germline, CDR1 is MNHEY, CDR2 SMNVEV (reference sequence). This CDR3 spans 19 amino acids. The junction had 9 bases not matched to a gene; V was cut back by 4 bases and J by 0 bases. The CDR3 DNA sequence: TGTGCCAGCAGTTCCCCCCTAGCGGGGGCAATCTCTGGGGCCAACGTCCTGACTTTC. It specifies CASSSPLAGAISGANVLTF.

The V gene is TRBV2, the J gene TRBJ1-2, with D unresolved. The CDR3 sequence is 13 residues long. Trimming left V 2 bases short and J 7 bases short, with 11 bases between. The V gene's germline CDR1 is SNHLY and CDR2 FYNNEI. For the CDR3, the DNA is TGTGCCAGCAGTGAATTTGGCATTGGTGGCTACACCTTC. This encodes CASSEFGIGGYTF.

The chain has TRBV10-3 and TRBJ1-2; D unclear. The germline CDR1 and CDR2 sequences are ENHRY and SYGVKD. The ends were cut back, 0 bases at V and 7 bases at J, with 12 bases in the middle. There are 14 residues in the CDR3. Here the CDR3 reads CAISESIGSLGYTF. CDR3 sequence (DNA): TGTGCCATCAGTGAGTCGATTGGATCGCTTGGCTACACCTTC.

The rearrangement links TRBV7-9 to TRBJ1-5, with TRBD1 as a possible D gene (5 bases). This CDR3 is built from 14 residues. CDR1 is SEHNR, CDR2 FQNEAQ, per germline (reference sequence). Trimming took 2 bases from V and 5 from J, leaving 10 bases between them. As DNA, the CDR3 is TGTGCCAGCAGCTTACCTGACAGTGATCAGCCCCAGCATTTT. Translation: CASSLPDSDQPQHF.